This T cell receptor beta chain was found in a study of blood T cells in healthy people across ages. Regarding this clonotype: Its specificity is not known.

The study, taken as a whole, reports: Higher diversity and more naive CD4+ cells were features of long-lived donors, compared to aged donors.

V gave up 6 bases and J gave up 2 bases, with 9 bases separating them. CDR3 size: 12 residues. Looked up from germline, CDR1 is DFQATT and CDR2 is SNEGSKA (reference sequence). The donors, all healthy, were Caucasians living in Russia, aged roughly 6 to 100. Approximately 9 milliliters was the volume of peripheral blood drawn from each donor. Whenever a sample was processed, at least 6 million PBMCs were isolated. The authors ran a second PCR of 7 to 11 cycles using a sample-barcoded 5' primer and a J-beta primer mix. One entry per CDR3 protein results from TCRdb running MiXCR on the 5' RACE reads. The sample lists 720,000 or so distinct CDR3 sequences; around 38% were seen once.

The chain carries TRBV20-1 and TRBJ2-3; D possibly corresponds to TRBD1 (5 bases). The sequence was collected from a man older than 75 in good health. The sequenced sample consisted of blood. The CDR3, as DNA: TGCAGTGCACAAGGGGCCACAGATACGCAGTATTTT. Translation: CSAQGATDTQYF.